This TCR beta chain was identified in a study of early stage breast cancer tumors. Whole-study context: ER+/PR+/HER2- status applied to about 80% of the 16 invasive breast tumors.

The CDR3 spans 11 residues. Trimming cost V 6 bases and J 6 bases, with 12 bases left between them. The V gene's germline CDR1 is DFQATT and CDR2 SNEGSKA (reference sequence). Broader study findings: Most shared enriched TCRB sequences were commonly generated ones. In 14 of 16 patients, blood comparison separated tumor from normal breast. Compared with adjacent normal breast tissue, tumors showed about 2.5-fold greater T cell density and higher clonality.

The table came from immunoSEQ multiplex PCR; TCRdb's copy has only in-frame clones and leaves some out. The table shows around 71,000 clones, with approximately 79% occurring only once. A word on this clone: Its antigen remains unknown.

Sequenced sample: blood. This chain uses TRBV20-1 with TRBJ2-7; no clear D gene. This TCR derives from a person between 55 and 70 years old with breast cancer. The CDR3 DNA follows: TGCAGTGCCCCCAGAGCCCTCGAGCAGTACTTC. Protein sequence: CSAPRALEQYF.